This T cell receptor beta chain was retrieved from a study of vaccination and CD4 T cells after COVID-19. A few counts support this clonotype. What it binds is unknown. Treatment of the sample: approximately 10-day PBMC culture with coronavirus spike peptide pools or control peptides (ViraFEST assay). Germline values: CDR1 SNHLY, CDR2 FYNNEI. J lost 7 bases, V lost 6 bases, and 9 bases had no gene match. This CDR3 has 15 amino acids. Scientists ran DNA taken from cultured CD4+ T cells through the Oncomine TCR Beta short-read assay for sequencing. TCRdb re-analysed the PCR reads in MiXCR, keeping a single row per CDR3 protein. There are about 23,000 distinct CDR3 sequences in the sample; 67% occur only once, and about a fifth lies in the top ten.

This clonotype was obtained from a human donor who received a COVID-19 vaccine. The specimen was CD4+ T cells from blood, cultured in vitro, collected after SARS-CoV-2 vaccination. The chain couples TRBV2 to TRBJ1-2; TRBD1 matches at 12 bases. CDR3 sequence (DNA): TGTGCCAGCAGAGCTCCGGGACAGGGGGCTGGTGGCTACACCTTC. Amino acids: CASRAPGQGAGGYTF.